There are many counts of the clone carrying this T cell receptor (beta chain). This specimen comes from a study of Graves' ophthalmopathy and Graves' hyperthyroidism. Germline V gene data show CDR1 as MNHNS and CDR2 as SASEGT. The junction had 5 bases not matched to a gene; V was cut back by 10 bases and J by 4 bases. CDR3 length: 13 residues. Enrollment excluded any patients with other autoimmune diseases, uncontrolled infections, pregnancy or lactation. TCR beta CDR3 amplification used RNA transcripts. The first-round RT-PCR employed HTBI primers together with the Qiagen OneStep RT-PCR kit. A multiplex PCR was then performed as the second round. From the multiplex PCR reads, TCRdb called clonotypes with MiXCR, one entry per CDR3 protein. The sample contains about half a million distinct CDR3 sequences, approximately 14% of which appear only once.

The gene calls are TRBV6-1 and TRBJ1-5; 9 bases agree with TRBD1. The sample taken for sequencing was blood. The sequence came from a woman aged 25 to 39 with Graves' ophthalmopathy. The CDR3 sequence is CATRDRENQPQHF. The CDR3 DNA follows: TGTGCCACCAGGGACAGGGAAAATCAGCCCCAGCATTTT.